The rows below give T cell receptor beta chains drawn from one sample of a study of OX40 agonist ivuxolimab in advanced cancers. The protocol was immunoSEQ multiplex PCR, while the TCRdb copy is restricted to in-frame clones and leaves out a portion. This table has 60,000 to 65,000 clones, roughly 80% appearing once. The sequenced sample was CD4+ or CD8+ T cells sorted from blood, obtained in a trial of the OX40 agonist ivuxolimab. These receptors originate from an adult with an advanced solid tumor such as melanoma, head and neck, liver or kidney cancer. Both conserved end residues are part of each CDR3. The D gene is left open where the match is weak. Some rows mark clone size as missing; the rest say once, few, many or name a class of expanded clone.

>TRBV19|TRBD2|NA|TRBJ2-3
TGTGCCAGTAGTTTTTCCGGGACTAGCGGAGCCCGGGGCACAGATACGCAGTATTTT
CASSFSGTSGARGTDTQYF
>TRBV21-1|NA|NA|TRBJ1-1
TGTGCCAGCAGCAAAGGAGGGACAGGGGACACTGAAGCTTTCTTT
CASSKGGTGDTEAFF
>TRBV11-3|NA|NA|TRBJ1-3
TGTGCCAGCAGCCTTGAGGGAAGGGGAAACACCATATATTTT
CASSLEGRGNTIYF
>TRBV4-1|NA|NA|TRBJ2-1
TGCGCCAGCAGCCGGGGTGGGAATGAGCAGTTCTTC
CASSRGGNEQFF
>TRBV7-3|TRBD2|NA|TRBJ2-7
TGTGCCAGCAGCCGAGGCAGCGGGAACTACGAGCAGTACTTC
CASSRGSGNYEQYF
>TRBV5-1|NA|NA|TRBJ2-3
TGCGCCAGCAGCTTGGGCGGGAGCACAGATACGCAGTATTTT
CASSLGGSTDTQYF
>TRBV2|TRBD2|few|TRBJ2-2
TGTGCCAGCAGCGGGACTAGCATAAGGACCGGGGAGCTGTTTTTT
CASSGTSIRTGELFF
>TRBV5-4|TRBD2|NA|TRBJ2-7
TGTGCCAGCAGCCAAGCGGGCGGGAGGGCCTACGAGCAGTACTTC
CASSQAGGRAYEQYF
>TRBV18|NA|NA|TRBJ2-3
TGTGCCAGCTCCTACGCAGCGGTAGATACGCAGTATTTT
CASSYAAVDTQYF
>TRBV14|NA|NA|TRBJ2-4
TGTGCCAGCAGCCAGACAGATCGTGGTTACATTCAGTACTTC
CASSQTDRGYIQYF